Presented here are 27 T cell receptor beta chains from one specimen sequenced in a study of a mutant IDH1 vaccine in newly diagnosed glioma. Time point indicated: baseline, week 1 (first vaccination visit). Treatment defined: pre-vaccination baseline after standard-of-care therapy. Sequencing used immunoSEQ multiplex PCR; TCRdb keeps in-frame clones, though not all of them. The data contain about 67,000 clones, more than 70% of them singletons. Sequencing used peripheral blood mononuclear cells (PBMCs), obtained from a glioma patient treated with radiotherapy, temozolomide or both. The receptors originated from a woman aged 18 to 35 with glioma. Some clones in this sample may be carry-over from other donors' samples.

The chain employs TRBV27 and TRBJ2-4; 11 bases are shared with TRBD1. The CDR3 is 16 amino acids. V trimming: 5 bases; J trimming: 6 bases; junction bases outside the gene matches: 9. Per germline, CDR1 MNHEY and CDR2 SMNVEV (reference sequence). The CDR3 region is CASSPISGTGGNIQYF. DNA of the CDR3: TGTGCCAGCAGTCCCATATCGGGGACAGGGGGAAACATTCAGTACTTC.

The chain employs TRBV5-6 and TRBJ1-1; TRBD1 might be the D (6 bases). CDR1 is SGHDT and CDR2 is YYEEEE in the germline V gene. V lost 2 bases and J lost 1, with 9 bases in between. CDR3 length: 14 amino acids. CDR3 in amino acids: CASSLWTANTEAFF. For the CDR3, the DNA is TGTGCCAGCAGCTTATGGACAGCGAACACTGAAGCTTTCTTT.

This chain connects TRBV5-4 to TRBJ2-3; D is perhaps TRBD1 (6 bases). Germline CDR1 and CDR2: SGHNT and YYREEE (reference sequence). The CDR3 runs to 15 residues. V lost 0 bases and J lost 0, with 8 bases in between. The DNA for the CDR3 is TGTGCCAGCAGCTTGGGACAGGAGAGCACAGATACGCAGTATTTT. It is translated as CASSLGQESTDTQYF.

This clone turned up a few times. The chain couples TRBV6-5 to TRBJ1-1; D may be TRBD1 (6 bases). V lost 8 bases and J lost 0, with 13 bases in between. This CDR3 spans 14 amino acids. In germline, CDR1 is MNHEY, CDR2 SVGAGI. The CDR3 sequence: CASRRGAMNTEAFF. The CDR3 DNA follows: TGTGCCAGCCGACGGGGGGCTATGAACACTGAAGCTTTCTTT.

This chain's CDR3 is CASSWRGQGSPYEQYF. CDR3 DNA: TGTGCCAGCAGCTGGAGGGGACAGGGATCGCCCTACGAGCAGTACTTC. The rearrangement uses TRBV5-6 and TRBJ2-7; 9 bases agree with TRBD1. CDR3 length: 16 residues. V shed 3 bases and J 2 bases; nucleotides not matched to a gene: 9. CDR1 is SGHDT, CDR2 YYEEEE, per germline.

Written as DNA, the CDR3 is TGTGCCAGCAGCGTAGCAGGAGCCTCCTACGAGCAGTACTTC. As protein: CASSVAGASYEQYF. The V and J genes are TRBV9 and TRBJ2-7; D remains ambiguous. Between the trimmed V and J ends, which lost 0 bases and 0 bases, there was a span of 7 bases. Germline CDR1 is SGDLS and CDR2 is YYNGEE. The CDR3 length is 14 residues.

This clone appeared once. The chain couples TRBV19 to TRBJ2-5; 9 bases are a match to TRBD1. V lost 5 bases, J lost 5 bases, and 3 bases stayed unmatched. CDR3 length: 13 amino acids. Germline-derived CDR1 and CDR2 are LNHDA and SQIVND (reference sequence). CDR3 in DNA: TGTGCCAGTAGTGGGACAGGGCTCGAGACCCAGTACTTC. This codes for CASSGTGLETQYF.

V is TRBV5-4 and J is TRBJ1-6, with 8 bases fitting TRBD1. The CDR3 is 16 residues long. Germline V lookup: CDR1 SGHNT, CDR2 YYREEE (reference sequence). Losses at the gene ends were 0 bases for V and 6 bases for J; bases not matched to a gene: 5. The CDR3 is CASSLGWQGANSPLHF. The CDR3 nucleotides read TGTGCCAGCAGCTTGGGGTGGCAGGGGGCTAATTCACCCCTCCACTTT.

The chain employs TRBV11-2 and TRBJ1-2; perhaps TRBD1 as D (5 bases). The CDR3 loop spans 13 amino acids. The V gene's germline CDR1 is SGHAT and CDR2 FQNNGV. The ends were cut back, 3 bases at V and 7 bases at J, with 12 bases in the middle. The CDR3 region has the DNA TGTGCCAGCAGCTTTTGGGACTCAGCTGGCTACACCTTC. Translation gives CASSFWDSAGYTF.

The chain couples TRBV29-1 to TRBJ1-5; 7 positions match TRBD1. J gave up 11 bases and V 8 bases, and 15 bases lay outside the gene matches. The CDR3 loop spans 13 amino acids. CDR1 and CDR2 from the germline V gene are SQVTM and ANQGSEA. The CDR3 DNA reads as TGCAGCTTAGAAGGACAGGCCGCGGTAGCCCAGCATTTT. Encoded protein: CSLEGQAAVAQHF.

CDR3 in DNA: TGTGCCTGGAGTGTAGCGGGAGGAATTGATACGCAGTATTTT. Residues: CAWSVAGGIDTQYF. The chain uses TRBV30 and TRBJ2-3; 9 nucleotides agree with TRBD2. The CDR3 runs 14 residues. Trimming removed 0 bases from V and 6 bases from J; junction bases left unmatched: 4. Germline V CDR1 and CDR2: GTSNPN, SVGIG (reference sequence).

The chain recombines TRBV18 with TRBJ2-7, with D maybe TRBD2 (6 bases). Germline V gene data show CDR1 as KGHSH and CDR2 as LQKENI. CDR3 length: 16 amino acids. V was clipped by 3 bases and J by 5 bases, with 20 bases between them. CDR3 sequence: CASSPQPPGVKNEQYF. In DNA form, the CDR3 reads TGTGCCAGCTCACCTCAACCCCCGGGAGTTAAGAACGAGCAGTACTTC.

The V gene is TRBV29-1, the J gene TRBJ1-2; D is possibly TRBD1 (6 bases). V was pared by 4 bases and J by 6 bases, with 18 bases between. Germline V lookup: CDR1 SQVTM, CDR2 ANQGSEA. The CDR3 sequence is 14 residues long. CDR3 in DNA: TGCAGCGTTGCGGATTCTACAGGGATACATGGCTACACCTTC. This encodes CSVADSTGIHGYTF.

The chain links TRBV7-9 to TRBJ1-1; 9 bases match TRBD1. The CDR3 consists of 15 residues. V lost 4 bases to trimming and J lost 1 base; unmatched junction nucleotides: 4. Per germline, CDR1 SEHNR and CDR2 FQNEAQ (reference sequence). The CDR3 reads CASSSPTGGNTEAFF. CDR3 sequence (DNA): TGTGCCAGCAGCTCGCCGACAGGGGGGAACACTGAAGCTTTCTTT.

The V call is TRBV6-4, the J call TRBJ2-3; D might be TRBD1 or TRBD2, each matching 5 bases. Germline lookup yields CDR1 MRHNA and CDR2 SNTAGT. V was shortened by 4 bases and J by 2 bases, with 7 bases between the two germline ends. The CDR3 loop spans 13 amino acids. The CDR3 sequence is CASSAGTTDTQYF. CDR3 DNA: TGTGCCAGCAGTGCGGGGACCACAGATACGCAGTATTTT.

The chain has TRBV5-1 and TRBJ2-7; D is perhaps TRBD1 (6 bases). CDR1 is SGHRS and CDR2 is YFSETQ in the germline V gene. Between the trimmed V and J ends, which lost 1 base and 2 bases, there was a span of 10 bases. This CDR3 comprises 14 residues. The DNA for the CDR3 is TGCGCCAGCAGCTTGACACAGGGAGCCTACGAGCAGTACTTC. Translated: CASSLTQGAYEQYF.

This clone was seen a few times. V is TRBV7-2 and J is TRBJ1-2; D remains ambiguous. Per the germline V gene, CDR1 is SGHTA and CDR2 is FQGNSA. The germline V and J ends were trimmed by 1 base and 6 bases, with 12 bases remaining between them. There are 14 residues in the CDR3. CDR3 sequence (DNA): TGTGCCAGCAGCTTAGTCCGGATCGGGCATGGCTACACCTTC. Translation: CASSLVRIGHGYTF. Full variable domain (outside the CDR3, taken from reference TRBV7-2 and TRBJ1-2): GAGVSQSPSNKVTEKGKDVELRCDPISGHTALYWYRQSLGQGLEFLIYFQGNSAPDKSGLPSDRFSAERTGGSVSTLTIQRTQQEDSAVYLCASSLVRIGHGYTFGSGTRLTVV.

The chain uses TRBV5-5 and TRBJ2-5; D remains unclear. Germline assignment: CDR1 SGHKS and CDR2 YYEKEE (reference sequence). There are 11 residues in the CDR3. Trimming pared 2 bases from V and 7 bases from J, leaving 6 bases between. CDR3 sequence (DNA): TGTGCCAGCAGCTTCTCCGGGACCCAGTACTTC. The encoded protein is CASSFSGTQYF.

The V gene is TRBV20-1, the J gene TRBJ1-2; 7 nucleotides align to TRBD1. The CDR3 contains 11 residues. J gave up 7 bases and V 5 bases, and 4 bases lay outside the gene matches. Germline CDR1 and CDR2: DFQATT and SNEGSKA (reference sequence). The CDR3 DNA reads TGCAGTGCTGACAGGGTTCTTGGCTACACCTTC. Residues: CSADRVLGYTF.

This chain connects TRBV18 to TRBJ1-4, with D perhaps TRBD1 (5 bases). This CDR3 has 16 residues. V gave up 0 bases and J gave up 6 bases, with 14 bases separating them. CDR1 is KGHSH, CDR2 LQKENI, per germline. Here the CDR3 DNA reads TGTGCCAGCTCACCACCACCGGGGGAGATTGATGAAAAACTGTTTTTT. Amino acids: CASSPPPGEIDEKLFF.

J is TRBJ1-5 and V is TRBV2; D call uncertain. The CDR3 is made up of 13 amino acids. Trimming took off 3 bases at V and 4 bases at J, with 7 bases between the two ends. Germline assignment: CDR1 SNHLY and CDR2 FYNNEI. CDR3 coding DNA: TGTGCCAGCAGTGACAGGCGGAATCAGCCCCAGCATTTT. It translates to CASSDRRNQPQHF. The whole variable domain, remainder taken from reference TRBV2 and TRBJ1-5, is EPEVTQTPSHQVTQMGQEVILRCVPISNHLYFYWYRQILGQKVEFLVSFYNNEISEKSEIFDDQFSVERPDGSNFTLKIRSTKLEDSAMYFCASSDRRNQPQHFGDGTRLSIL.

This clone was picked up one time. This sequence joins TRBV5-1 and TRBJ1-2, with TRBD1 identical over 8 bases. This CDR3 is 19 amino acids long. Germline V gene lookup returns CDR1 SGHRS and CDR2 YFSETQ. Trimming at V came to 2 bases and at J to 7 bases, leaving 22 bases not matched to a gene. CDR3 sequence (DNA): TGCGCCAGCAGCTTATTCTACCACCTGGGTGGCAGGGGGCGGAGTGGCTACACCTTC. Encoded protein: CASSLFYHLGGRGRSGYTF.

The rearrangement uses TRBV2 and TRBJ2-7; 9 nucleotides line up with TRBD2. The CDR3 loop spans 16 amino acids. With 10 bases clipped from V and 4 bases from J, the junction kept 17 bases outside the gene matches. Germline CDR1 is SNHLY and CDR2 is FYNNEI. The CDR3 region has the DNA TGTGCCATTACCGATGAGCGGGGTAGCGGGGGATACGAGCAGTACTTC. It is translated as CAITDERGSGGYEQYF.

The chain combines TRBV6-4 with TRBJ2-1; 7 bases map to TRBD1. This CDR3 is 14 amino acids long. V dropped 4 bases and J dropped 7; count of bases not matched to a gene: 7. Germline V gives CDR1 MRHNA, CDR2 SNTAGT. The CDR3 DNA follows: TGTGCCAGCAGTGTACAGACAGGGACGAATGAGCAGTTCTTC. Protein: CASSVQTGTNEQFF.

The chain combines TRBV6-5 with TRBJ2-1; a weak D match, TRBD2 (5 bases). The CDR3 has 14 amino acids. CDR1 and CDR2 (germline): MNHEY, SVGAGI. The V end was cut by 4 bases, the J end by 6 bases, with 13 bases between. CDR3 DNA: TGTGCCAGCAGTTCGAGGGCGCGAGTCAATGAGCAGTTCTTC. Translated, it gives CASSSRARVNEQFF.

This chain connects TRBV7-3 to TRBJ2-3; D may match TRBD1 or TRBD2 (5 bases each). From germline, CDR1 is SGHTA and CDR2 FQGTGA. CDR3 length: 13 amino acids. The V end lost 3 bases, the J end lost 4 bases, and 8 bases lay between the germline ends. The CDR3 loop reads CASSLVGADTQYF. For the CDR3, the DNA is TGTGCCAGCAGCTTGGTGGGGGCAGATACGCAGTATTTT. Complete variable domain (other parts from reference TRBV7-3 and TRBJ2-3): GAGVSQTPSNKVTEKGKYVELRCDPISGHTALYWYRQSLGQGPEFLIYFQGTGAADDSGLPNDRFFAVRPEGSVSTLKIQRTERGDSAVYLCASSLVGADTQYFGPGTRLTVL.

The V and J genes are TRBV7-9 and TRBJ2-2; D uncertain. This CDR3 has 15 amino acids. V lost 4 bases to trimming and J lost 2 bases, with 11 bases between them. CDR1 and CDR2 from the germline V gene are SEHNR and FQNEAQ (reference sequence). CDR3 in DNA: TGTGCCAGCAGCTACGACTTTCCTAACACCGGGGAGCTGTTTTTT. Its translation is CASSYDFPNTGELFF.